These 20 T cell receptor beta chains were all obtained from the same sample, sequenced in a study of response to subunit inactivated influenza vaccine. TCRdb re-derived calls from the RT-PCR reads in MiXCR, one entry per CDR3 protein. Of roughly 540,000 distinct CDR3 sequences in the sample, under 30% were seen once. In addition, the sample was reused for a study of T cells expressing NK-cell markers. As that report states: UMI-tagged 5'RACE template switching yielded the TCR beta cDNA.

Specimen: CD4+ T cells sorted from PBMCs, collected about 11 days after vaccination. The receptors derive from a man between 50 and 59 years old who received an inactivated influenza vaccine.

This clonotype was counted only a few times. The rearrangement uses TRBV6-5 and TRBJ2-1; TRBD2 aligns across 12 bases. The ends lost 7 bases at V and 9 bases at J; junction bases unmatched: 10. The CDR3 is made up of 15 amino acids. Germline V gene lookup returns CDR1 MNHEY and CDR2 SVGAGI. The CDR3 reads CASTNLAGGPGEQFF. Written as DNA, the CDR3 is TGTGCCAGCACCAACCTAGCGGGGGGGCCCGGTGAGCAGTTCTTC.

This clonotype occurred many times. J is TRBJ2-7 and V is TRBV5-1, with 8 bases that match TRBD2. V shed 3 bases, J shed 0 bases, and the junction held 2 bases outside the gene matches. Germline CDR1 is SGHRS and CDR2 is YFSETQ. The CDR3 is 14 residues long. The CDR3 reads CASSYSGNSYEQYF. CDR3 DNA: TGCGCCAGCAGCTATAGCGGGAACTCCTACGAGCAGTACTTC.

This clonotype was detected only a few times. The chain employs TRBV14 and TRBJ2-1; D might be TRBD2 (5 bases). The CDR3 sequence is 18 residues long. V was cut by 1 base and J by 5 bases, with 21 bases left in between. Germline CDR1 SGHDN, CDR2 FVKESK. DNA for the CDR3: TGTGCCAGCAGCCAAGGCGGAGTGAGGCTAGCCTACAACAATGAGCAGTTCTTC. Protein product: CASSQGGVRLAYNNEQFF.

This clonotype turned up a few times. The rearrangement links TRBV5-8 to TRBJ1-4, with 9 bases fitting TRBD1. This CDR3 is built from 14 residues. Trimming at V came to 9 bases and at J to 8 bases, leaving 11 bases not matched to a gene. Germline V lookup: CDR1 SGHTS, CDR2 YDEGEE. The CDR3: CATSPGQGIEKLFF. CDR3 bases: TGTGCCACCTCCCCGGGACAGGGCATCGAAAAACTGTTTTTT.

CDR3 loop: CATSRARGEQFF. The DNA for the CDR3 is TGTGCCACCAGCAGAGCAAGGGGGGAGCAGTTCTTC. This chain links TRBV15 with TRBJ2-1, with a possible D match to TRBD1 (6 bases). V was shortened by 1 base and J by 10 bases, with 8 bases between the two germline ends. Per germline, CDR1 LNHNV and CDR2 YYDKDF (reference sequence). CDR3 length equals 12 residues.

This clonotype was seen only a few times. The chain has TRBV10-3 and TRBJ2-7; TRBD2 aligns across 10 bases. Germline V gene data show CDR1 as ENHRY and CDR2 as SYGVKD. The V gene end was trimmed by 5 bases and the J gene end by 5 bases; junction bases not matched to a gene: 6. The CDR3 spans 14 residues. This chain's CDR3 is CAISRLAGNDEQYF. The CDR3 nucleotides read TGTGCCATCAGTAGACTAGCGGGTAACGACGAGCAGTACTTC.

This clonotype was recorded a few times. The chain has TRBV20-1 and TRBJ2-7; D is perhaps TRBD1 or TRBD2 (5 bases each). This CDR3 has 13 residues. CDR1 and CDR2 (germline): DFQATT, SNEGSKA (reference sequence). Trimming took off 3 bases at V and 2 bases at J, with 11 bases between the two ends. The CDR3 reads CSASPGRTYEQYF. The DNA of the CDR3 is TGCAGTGCTAGCCCGGGACGGACCTACGAGCAGTACTTC.

This clonotype was seen repeatedly, ten times or more. The chain uses TRBV12-3 or TRBV12-4 and TRBJ2-7, with 12 positions matching TRBD1. Trimming removed 5 bases from V and 2 bases from J; junction bases left unmatched: 4. There are 15 residues in the CDR3. CDR3 DNA sequence: TGTGCCAGCAGTCCTGGGACAGGGGGCACCTACGAGCAGTACTTC. It yields the protein CASSPGTGGTYEQYF.

The J gene is TRBJ2-3, the V gene TRBV10-3, with D unclear. The germline gives CDR1 ENHRY, CDR2 SYGVKD. V lost 0 bases and J 0 bases, leaving 7 bases between the germline ends. This CDR3 spans 15 amino acids. In nucleotides, the CDR3 is TGTGCCATCAGTGAGTCGTACGGTAGCACAGATACGCAGTATTTT. This translates into CAISESYGSTDTQYF.

This clonotype has more than one count but fewer than ten. The CDR3 DNA reads TGTGCCAGCAGTTTACTGTTCGGCAGAGGAAAAGACGAGCAGTACTTC. Amino acid sequence: CASSLLFGRGKDEQYF. The chain employs TRBV12-3 or TRBV12-4 and TRBJ2-7, with D uncertain. V lost 2 bases and J lost 5, with 19 bases in between. The CDR3 length is 16 residues.

The chain links TRBV7-8 to TRBJ1-6, with 8 positions matching TRBD1. J gave up 6 bases and V 5 bases, and 6 bases lay outside the gene matches. CDR3 length: 15 residues. Per the germline V gene, CDR1 is SGHVS and CDR2 is FQNEAQ. DNA for the CDR3: TGTGCCAGCAGCCCCGGGACAGGTCTTAATTCACCCCTCCACTTT. It is translated as CASSPGTGLNSPLHF.

V is TRBV27 and J is TRBJ1-1, with D uncertain. Germline assignment: CDR1 MNHEY and CDR2 SMNVEV (reference sequence). The CDR3 length is 14 residues. V gave up 4 bases and J gave up 4 bases, with 13 bases separating them. The DNA for the CDR3 is TGTGCCAGCAGTTCCCCAAACAGCTTCACTGAAGCTTTCTTT. Encoded protein: CASSSPNSFTEAFF.

The gene calls are TRBV10-3 and TRBJ1-3; D is perhaps TRBD1 (5 bases). The CDR3 consists of 14 residues. V lost 7 bases and J 0 bases, leaving 10 bases between the germline ends. Germline V CDR1 and CDR2: ENHRY, SYGVKD. CDR3 loop: CAITGTVSGNTIYF. DNA for the CDR3: TGTGCCATCACCGGGACGGTCTCTGGAAACACCATATATTTT.

This clonotype has only a few counts. The CDR3 is CASSTTGYEQYF. The CDR3 nucleotides are TGTGCCAGCAGCACCACGGGGTACGAGCAGTACTTC. This chain links TRBV7-8 with TRBJ2-7; perhaps TRBD2 as D (5 bases). V lost 5 bases and J 4 bases, leaving 9 bases between the germline ends. CDR3 size: 12 residues. Germline loops: CDR1 SGHVS, CDR2 FQNEAQ.

This clonotype was seen more than once but under ten times. The gene calls are TRBV6-5 and TRBJ2-3; 7 bases map to TRBD2. J gave up 1 base and V 2 bases, and 9 bases lay outside the gene matches. CDR1 and CDR2 from the germline V gene are MNHEY and SVGAGI. This CDR3 comprises 17 residues. CDR3 in DNA: TGTGCCAGCAGTTACATTCCGGCTAGCGGAGGCACAGATACGCAGTATTTT. It codes for CASSYIPASGGTDTQYF.

The sample holds a few counts of this clonotype. This chain connects TRBV6-6 to TRBJ2-7; no firm D call. This CDR3 has 13 residues. CDR1 MNHNY and CDR2 SVGAGI come from the germline V gene (reference sequence). V gave up 6 bases and J gave up 5 bases, with 14 bases separating them. CDR3 DNA: TGTGCCAGCAGAGATCCGGCCCTTCACGAGCAGTACTTC. Residues: CASRDPALHEQYF.

The chain uses TRBV6-2 or TRBV6-3 and TRBJ2-7; no clear D. With 6 bases removed from V and 12 bases from J, the gap between germline ends came to 12 bases. The CDR3 extends over 10 amino acids. The germline V gene has CDR1 MNHEY and CDR2 SVGEGT. This CDR3 reads CASRSQALYF. The CDR3 bases are TGTGCCAGCAGAAGTCAAGCGCTGTACTTC.

This clonotype was seen a handful of times. The chain is built from TRBV20-1 and TRBJ2-3, with 7 positions matching TRBD1. CDR3 length: 17 residues. Germline CDR1 is DFQATT and CDR2 is SNEGSKA (reference sequence). With 0 bases clipped from V and 6 bases from J, the junction kept 15 bases outside the gene matches. In DNA form, the CDR3 reads TGCAGTGCTAGAGATCCGGTAACAGGGGCGATTAGGGATACGCAGTATTTT. Protein: CSARDPVTGAIRDTQYF.

The V call is TRBV6-2 or TRBV6-3, the J call TRBJ2-7, with 7 bases identical to TRBD1. CDR1 MNHEY and CDR2 SVGEGT come from the germline V gene. This CDR3 contains 14 residues. The ends lost 7 bases at V and 6 bases at J; junction bases unmatched: 12. The CDR3 protein is CASTNRGRVGEQYF. CDR3 sequence (DNA): TGTGCCAGCACCAACAGGGGCAGGGTCGGCGAGCAGTACTTC.

This clonotype was picked up a small number of times. V is TRBV28 and J is TRBJ2-7, with 7 nucleotides matching TRBD1. Germline V gene data show CDR1 as MDHEN and CDR2 as SYDVKM. The CDR3 sequence is 15 residues long. V trimming: 6 bases; J trimming: 0 bases; junction bases outside the gene matches: 8. CDR3 nucleotide sequence: TGTGCCAGCAGCGGAAGACAGGGATTCTCCTACGAGCAGTACTTC. Translating it yields CASSGRQGFSYEQYF.